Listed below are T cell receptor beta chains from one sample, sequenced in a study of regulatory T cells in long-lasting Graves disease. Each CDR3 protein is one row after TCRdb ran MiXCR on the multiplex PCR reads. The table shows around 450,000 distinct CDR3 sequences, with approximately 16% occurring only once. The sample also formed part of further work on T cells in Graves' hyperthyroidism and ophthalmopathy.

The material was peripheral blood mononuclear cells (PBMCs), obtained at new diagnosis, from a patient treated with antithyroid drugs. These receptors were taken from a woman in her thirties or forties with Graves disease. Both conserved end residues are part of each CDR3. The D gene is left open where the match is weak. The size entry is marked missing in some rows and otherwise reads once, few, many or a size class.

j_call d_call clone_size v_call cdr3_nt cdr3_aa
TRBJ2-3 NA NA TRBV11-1 TGCGCCAGCAGCCAATTCATACAGGGTTCCTGGGGCACAGATACGCAGTATTTT CASSQFIQGSWGTDTQYF
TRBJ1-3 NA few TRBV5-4 TGTGCCAGCAGCTTGGACCTGGACAGCTCTGGAAACACCATATATTTT CASSLDLDSSGNTIYF
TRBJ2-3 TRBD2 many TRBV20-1 TGCAGTGCCGGAACTAGCGGGAGTGGCACAGATACGCAGTATTTT CSAGTSGSGTDTQYF
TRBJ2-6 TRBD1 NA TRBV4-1 TGCGCCAGCAGCCTCCGGGACAGGTCTGGGGCCAACGTCCTGACTTTC CASSLRDRSGANVLTF
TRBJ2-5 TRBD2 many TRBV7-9 TGTGCCAGCAGCTTATCCCTGGTGGGGGGGGAAGAGACCCAGTACTTC CASSLSLVGGEETQYF
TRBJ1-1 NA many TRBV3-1 TGTGCCAGCAGCCAAGAGGAGATGAGGAACACTGAAGCTTTCTTT CASSQEEMRNTEAFF
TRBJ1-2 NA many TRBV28 TGTGCCAGCAGTTTAACCCCAGGCAACACCCATAAGGGTTATGGCTACACCTTC CASSLTPGNTHKGYGYTF
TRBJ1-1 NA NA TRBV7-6 TGTGCCAGCAGCTTACCGGACAGTCGGGCTTTCTTT CASSLPDSRAFF
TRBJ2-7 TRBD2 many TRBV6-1 TGTGCCAGCAGTGAATCAAGGACTAGCGGTTACGAGCAGTACTTC CASSESRTSGYEQYF
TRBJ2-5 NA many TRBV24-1 TGTGCCACCAGTGATTATGGGGAGACCCAGTACTTC CATSDYGETQYF
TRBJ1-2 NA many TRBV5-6 TGTGCCAGCAGAACACGGGGCTATGGCTACACCTTC CASRTRGYGYTF
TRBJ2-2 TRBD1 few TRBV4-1 TGCGCCAGCAGCCGAACACAGGGGACCGGGGAGCTGTTTTTT CASSRTQGTGELFF
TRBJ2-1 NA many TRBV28 TGTGCCAGCGCGTTGACCTACAATGAGCAGTTCTTC CASALTYNEQFF
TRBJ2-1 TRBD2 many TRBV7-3 TGTGCCAGCAGCTCCCGCGGGGGACTAGCCTCCTACAATGAGCAGTTCTTC CASSSRGGLASYNEQFF
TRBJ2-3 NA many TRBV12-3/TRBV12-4 TGTGCCAGCAGTTTAAACACTCTCGGGGATACGCAGTATTTT CASSLNTLGDTQYF
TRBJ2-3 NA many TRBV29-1 TGCAGCGTTGAAGATACTGCGACAGATACGCAGTATTTT CSVEDTATDTQYF
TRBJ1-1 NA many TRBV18 TGTGCCAGCTCACCACCGACAGAGGGACAAGCTTTCTTT CASSPPTEGQAFF
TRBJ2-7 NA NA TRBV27 TGTGCCAGCAGTAGATACCGGGACGGCCCCGAAGATAAGCAGTACTTC CASSRYRDGPEDKQYF